Shown below are 26 T cell receptor beta chains from a single sample sequenced in a study of shared clonotypes between healthy human individuals. Measured with immunoSEQ multiplex PCR; TCRdb has only the in-frame clones, and not every one. Of roughly 2 million clones listed, about 94% are singletons. Source material: naive CD4+ T cells sorted from blood. Specified subset: CD45RA+ positively selected. These receptors were collected from a man younger than 30 in good health.

CDR3 sequence: CASSLNKETQYF. The CDR3 DNA reads TGTGCCAGCAGCTTAAATAAGGAGACCCAGTACTTC. The J gene is TRBJ2-5, the V gene TRBV7-3; D ambiguous. Deletions cut 1 base from V and 5 bases from J, with 5 bases between. Germline assignment: CDR1 SGHTA and CDR2 FQGTGA. The CDR3 totals 12 residues.

V gene TRBV7-3 combines with J gene TRBJ2-2; no reliable D call. CDR3 length: 13 amino acids. Germline values: CDR1 SGHTA, CDR2 FQGTGA. The ends were cut back, 1 base at V and 6 bases at J, with 6 bases in the middle. The DNA of the CDR3 is TGTGCCAGCAGCTTAAGTAGCCCCGGGGAGCTGTTTTTT. Amino acid sequence: CASSLSSPGELFF.

V and J are TRBV14 and TRBJ1-6, with D perhaps TRBD1 (5 bases). CDR1 and CDR2 from the germline V gene are SGHDN and FVKESK. The CDR3 is made up of 14 amino acids. V shed 7 bases and J shed 9 bases, with 16 bases lying between them. CDR3 sequence (DNA): TGTGCCAGCATCCGGAGGGGTTCTTTTTCACCCCTCCACTTT. Translated: CASIRRGSFSPLHF.

The V gene is TRBV2, the J gene TRBJ2-5; tentatively, D is TRBD2 (6 bases). The CDR3 length is 16 residues. CDR1 is SNHLY and CDR2 is FYNNEI in the germline V gene. V lost 0 bases and J 5 bases, leaving 16 bases between the germline ends. The CDR3 coding sequence is TGTGCCAGCAGTGAAGCCCCATCGCGGGGCGTCGAGACCCAGTACTTC. Translating it yields CASSEAPSRGVETQYF.

The CDR3 nucleotides are TGCGCCAGCAGCCCCTCGGGAGCGACCGATACGCAGTATTTT. It is translated as CASSPSGATDTQYF. The chain carries TRBV5-1 and TRBJ2-3; D perhaps matches TRBD2 (6 bases). In germline, CDR1 is SGHRS, CDR2 YFSETQ. The germline V and J ends were trimmed by 4 bases and 6 bases, with 15 bases remaining between them. This CDR3 region has 14 residues.

This chain uses TRBV7-2 with TRBJ1-1; possibly TRBD1 for D (5 bases). CDR3 length: 12 residues. The germline CDR1 and CDR2 sequences are SGHTA and FQGNSA. Deletions cut 0 bases from V and 9 bases from J, with 8 bases between. The CDR3 region is CASSLAGAQAFF. In nucleotides, the CDR3 is TGTGCCAGCAGCTTAGCAGGGGCCCAAGCTTTCTTT.

This clone is a singleton in its sample. The chain uses TRBV18 and TRBJ1-6; D gene uncertain. V was shortened by 3 bases and J by 0 bases, with 12 bases between the two germline ends. CDR1 KGHSH and CDR2 LQKENI come from the germline V gene. The CDR3 has 17 residues. For the CDR3, the DNA is TGTGCCAGCTCACCCCGGGAACTGAGCTCCTATAATTCACCCCTCCACTTT. This codes for CASSPRELSSYNSPLHF.

The V call is TRBV4-1, the J call TRBJ1-3; D uncertain. Trimming pared 1 base from V and 4 bases from J, leaving 8 bases between. The CDR3 runs to 14 residues. The germline gives CDR1 MGHRA, CDR2 YSYEKL. The CDR3 bases are TGCGCCAGCAGCCAAGCCGGTCTAGGAAACACCATATATTTT. Protein product: CASSQAGLGNTIYF.

The chain recombines TRBV4-1 with TRBJ2-2; TRBD2 matches 15 bases. CDR1 and CDR2 from the germline V gene are MGHRA and YSYEKL. This CDR3 spans 16 amino acids. Trimming took 5 bases from V and 6 from J; bases not matched to a gene: 4. The CDR3 DNA reads as TGCGCCAGCAGCAAAGGGACTAGCGGGAGGTCCGGGGAGCTGTTTTTT. It is translated as CASSKGTSGRSGELFF.

In regard to this clone: At the DNA level, this CDR3 is encoded by other sequences in the same sample as well. The chain recombines TRBV5-4 with TRBJ1-5; D not resolved. The germline V gene has CDR1 SGHNT and CDR2 YYREEE (reference sequence). Deletions cut 0 bases from V and 0 bases from J, with 7 bases between. The CDR3 consists of 15 residues. The CDR3 protein is CASSLDGDSNQPQHF. In nucleotides, the CDR3 is TGTGCCAGCAGCTTGGACGGCGATAGCAATCAGCCCCAGCATTTT.

V gene TRBV7-2 combines with J gene TRBJ2-7; 8 bases line up with TRBD2. Germline V gene sequence: CDR1 SGHTA, CDR2 FQGNSA. The CDR3 runs to 16 residues. Trimming removed 4 bases from V and 4 bases from J; junction bases left unmatched: 12. DNA for the CDR3: TGTGCCAGCAGCTCGGCGGGGAGCGGGAGTTGGTACGAGCAGTACTTC. Protein product: CASSSAGSGSWYEQYF.

This chain connects TRBV30 to TRBJ2-6; no firm D call. This CDR3 is 15 amino acids long. V lost 6 bases and J lost 0, with 12 bases in between. From germline, CDR1 is GTSNPN and CDR2 SVGIG (reference sequence). For the CDR3, the DNA is TGTGCCTGCACCCTGAGCCTCTCTGGGGCCAACGTCCTGACTTTC. The encoded protein is CACTLSLSGANVLTF.

The chain is built from TRBV6-5 and TRBJ2-2, with 8 bases fitting TRBD2. The ends lost 6 bases at V and 6 bases at J; junction bases unmatched: 6. There are 14 residues in the CDR3. Germline V gives CDR1 MNHEY, CDR2 SVGAGI. For the CDR3, the DNA is TGTGCCAGCAGCAAGAGCGGGGGTGCCGGGGAGCTGTTTTTT. Protein: CASSKSGGAGELFF.

This chain connects TRBV7-9 to TRBJ2-3; the D gene is possibly TRBD2 (6 bases). Germline assignment: CDR1 SEHNR and CDR2 FQNEAQ (reference sequence). There are 15 residues in the CDR3. Deletions cut 3 bases from V and 6 bases from J, with 16 bases between. In nucleotides, the CDR3 is TGTGCCAGCAGCTTTGGCGGGGCCCGCGGGGATACGCAGTATTTT. It codes for CASSFGGARGDTQYF.

This rearrangement joins TRBV6-6 to TRBJ1-5; 10 bases match TRBD1. Unmatched junction bases numbered 4, after V lost 6 bases and J lost 5 bases. CDR3 length: 14 residues. CDR1 and CDR2 (germline): MNHNY, SVGAGI (reference sequence). CDR3 DNA: TGTGCCAGCAGCGGACAGGGGGTGGATCAGCCCCAGCATTTT. Protein: CASSGQGVDQPQHF.

This sequence joins TRBV6-5 and TRBJ1-5; D not certain. CDR3 length: 15 residues. Trimming stripped 0 bases from V and 0 bases from J, with 6 bases between. Germline V gives CDR1 MNHEY, CDR2 SVGAGI. CDR3 residues: CASSYSRSSNQPQHF. In DNA, the CDR3 is TGTGCCAGCAGTTACTCGAGAAGTAGCAATCAGCCCCAGCATTTT.

The chain uses TRBV29-1 and TRBJ2-7; no firm D call. CDR1 and CDR2 from the germline V gene are SQVTM and ANQGSEA. The CDR3 extends over 11 amino acids. Trimming cost V 3 bases and J 4 bases, with 7 bases left between them. CDR3 residues: CSVELGYEQYF. The CDR3 coding sequence is TGCAGCGTTGAGTTGGGTTACGAGCAGTACTTC.

The V gene is TRBV4-1, the J gene TRBJ2-5, with 13 bases aligning to TRBD2. Germline loops: CDR1 MGHRA, CDR2 YSYEKL. The CDR3 spans 18 residues. The ends lost 1 base at V and 2 bases at J; junction bases unmatched: 7. The CDR3 sequence is CASSQGITSGGAQETQYF. In nucleotides, the CDR3 is TGCGCCAGCAGCCAAGGGATAACTAGCGGGGGGGCTCAAGAGACCCAGTACTTC.

This chain connects TRBV5-6 to TRBJ1-2, with 7 bases that match TRBD1. This CDR3 region has 16 residues. Trimming cost V 0 bases and J 0 bases; bases outside gene matches: 5. Germline loops: CDR1 SGHDT, CDR2 YYEEEE. The DNA of the CDR3 is TGTGCCAGCAGCTTGGGGACAGGACAAGCTAACTATGGCTACACCTTC. Translating gives CASSLGTGQANYGYTF.

The CDR3 loop is CASSLVWRNTEAFF. CDR3 nucleotide sequence: TGTGCCAGCAGCTTAGTCTGGCGGAACACTGAAGCTTTCTTT. The V gene is TRBV7-2, the J gene TRBJ1-1; D remains unclear. This CDR3 has 14 residues. V was trimmed by 1 base and J by 1 base, leaving 7 bases between them. CDR1 and CDR2 from the germline V gene are SGHTA and FQGNSA.

This clone showed up just once. Other DNA sequences of this sample code for an identical CDR3. This sequence joins TRBV7-2 and TRBJ2-5, with a tentative D call TRBD1 (5 bases). CDR1 and CDR2 (germline): SGHTA, FQGNSA. CDR3 size: 14 residues. Deletions cut 2 bases from V and 2 bases from J, with 9 bases between. The CDR3 nucleotides read TGTGCCAGCAGCTTATACAGGTTACAAGAGACCCAGTACTTC. Its protein is CASSLYRLQETQYF. The full variable domain, rest sourced from reference TRBV7-2 and TRBJ2-5, is GAGVSQSPSNKVTEKGKDVELRCDPISGHTALYWYRQSLGQGLEFLIYFQGNSAPDKSGLPSDRFSAERTGGSVSTLTIQRTQQEDSAVYLCASSLYRLQETQYFGPGTRLLVL.

J is TRBJ2-5 and V is TRBV4-2, with a tentative D call TRBD2 (6 bases). V shed 0 bases and J shed 5 bases, with 19 bases lying between them. The CDR3 runs to 17 residues. Per the germline V gene, CDR1 is LGHNA and CDR2 is YNFKEQ. Here the CDR3 reads CASSQDVGRGWLETQYF. The CDR3 DNA reads TGTGCCAGCAGCCAAGATGTGGGGCGGGGCTGGCTGGAGACCCAGTACTTC.

This clone was picked up one time. At the DNA level, this CDR3 is encoded by other sequences in the same sample as well. The chain combines TRBV5-1 with TRBJ1-1; a weak D match, TRBD1 (6 bases). The V and J ends lost 3 bases and 2 bases respectively, with 11 bases between them. The CDR3 sequence is 14 residues long. Germline CDR1 SGHRS, CDR2 YFSETQ. The CDR3 loop reads CASSSWTENTEAFF. In nucleotides, the CDR3 is TGCGCCAGCAGCTCCTGGACAGAAAACACTGAAGCTTTCTTT.

The chain uses TRBV5-4 and TRBJ2-2; D gene unclear. CDR1 and CDR2 from the germline V gene are SGHNT and YYREEE (reference sequence). V dropped 0 bases and J dropped 5 bases, with 8 bases sitting between them. The CDR3 sequence is 14 residues long. The CDR3 protein is CASSLAKPTGELFF. In nucleotides, the CDR3 is TGTGCCAGCAGCTTGGCCAAACCGACCGGGGAGCTGTTTTTT.

This clone was seen a handful of times. The chain recombines TRBV4-1 with TRBJ2-7; D is perhaps TRBD1 or TRBD2 (6 bases each). The CDR3 spans 15 residues. CDR1 is MGHRA, CDR2 YSYEKL, per germline. V lost 6 bases to trimming and J lost 5 bases, with 20 bases between them. The CDR3 sequence: CASSVRGPPGDEQYF. The CDR3, as DNA: TGCGCCAGCAGTGTCCGGGGGCCCCCCGGGGACGAGCAGTACTTC.

The count of this clone is one. The J gene is TRBJ1-2, the V gene TRBV5-1; D is unclear. The CDR3 is 13 residues long. The V gene's germline CDR1 is SGHRS and CDR2 YFSETQ. The V and J ends lost 0 bases and 8 bases respectively, with 11 bases between them. The CDR3 reads CASSLDAATGYTF. DNA of the CDR3: TGCGCCAGCAGCTTGGATGCAGCGACCGGCTACACCTTC.